A single sample is the source of the 5 T cell receptor beta chains below, sequenced in a study of Graves' ophthalmopathy and Graves' hyperthyroidism. CDR3 regions of TCR beta were amplified from RNA transcripts. Second-round multiplex PCR came after a first-round RT-PCR that employed HTBI primers. TCRdb re-derived calls from the multiplex PCR reads in MiXCR, one entry per CDR3 protein. Here the sample spans about 740,000 distinct CDR3 sequences, roughly two fifths being singletons. The sample comprised peripheral blood. These receptors all come from an adult man with Graves' ophthalmopathy.

To note about this clonotype: It may be a read error: a sequence one base away is much more abundant. The V gene is TRBV5-1, the J gene TRBJ2-5, with a weak D call TRBD2 (5 bases). CDR3 size: 12 residues. From germline, CDR1 is SGHRS and CDR2 YFSETQ. CDR3: CASRLGRETQCF. CDR3 bases: TGCGCCAGCAGACTAGGGCGTGAGACCCAGTGCTTC.

This clonotype was found a few times. This chain links TRBV6-2 or TRBV6-3 with TRBJ1-5; D uncertain. Germline lookup yields CDR1 MNHEY and CDR2 SVGEGT. Between the trimmed V and J ends, which lost 2 bases and 6 bases, there was a span of 11 bases. The CDR3 runs 14 residues. In nucleotides, the CDR3 is TGTGCCAGCAGTTACGATAGACACAGTCAGCCCCAGCATTTT. It specifies CASSYDRHSQPQHF.

In the case of this clonotype: A read error is possible here, since a much larger clone lies one base away. No conserved phenylalanine or tryptophan ends this CDR3, so it is likely a read error. The chain uses TRBV15 and TRBJ2-7; a weak D match, TRBD1 (6 bases). Trimming pared 5 bases from V and 5 bases from J, leaving 13 bases between. Germline assignment: CDR1 LNHNV and CDR2 YYDKDF (reference sequence). This CDR3 is 13 amino acids long. The CDR3 sequence: CATSVTRGNEQYL. As DNA, the CDR3 is TGTGCCACCAGCGTAACCAGGGGCAACGAGCAGTACCTC.

This clonotype was counted at least ten times. The chain joins TRBV2 to TRBJ1-2; a possible D gene is TRBD1 (5 bases). From germline, CDR1 is SNHLY and CDR2 FYNNEI. Trimming removed 7 bases from V and 3 bases from J, with 15 bases in between. This CDR3 region has 14 residues. CDR3 sequence (DNA): TGTGCCAGCAAGGGGAGGGCAGGAGACTATGGCTACACCTTC. It codes for CASKGRAGDYGYTF.

Concerning this clonotype: One end of the junction varies from germline; a read error may be responsible. The chain recombines TRBV7-8 with TRBJ1-5; no firm D call. Germline V gene data show CDR1 as SGHVS and CDR2 as FQNEAQ. The CDR3 loop spans 15 amino acids. This CDR3 reads CASSHNRGLGQPQHF. The CDR3 DNA reads as TGCGCCAGCAGCCACAACAGAGGGCTAGGTCAGCCCCAGCATTTT. The full variable domain, its missing parts supplied by reference TRBV7-8 and TRBJ1-5, is GAGVSQSPRYKVAKRGQDVALRCDPISGHVSLFWYQQALGQGPEFLTYFQNEAQLDKSGLPSDRFFAERPEGSVSTLKIQRTQQEDSAVYLCASSHNRGLGQPQHFGDGTRLSIL.